The 18 T cell receptor beta chains below were found in one sample sequenced in a study of spatial heterogeneity in lung cancer. Study-level points and caveats: One measure, the expanded intratumoral alpha and beta TCR count, tracked tumor mutation counts.

These TCRs are of unknown antigen specificity. The sample's time point: sample taken at primary tumor resection. TCRdb itself ran the 5' RACE reads through MiXCR, one entry per CDR3 protein. The sample has about 14,000 distinct CDR3 sequences; about 4.8% are singletons. The source material was lung tumor tissue, sampled at surgery. The receptors were gathered from a female donor with early-stage non-small cell lung cancer.

The sample holds many counts of this clonotype. Because this beta chain is a stray read in a library intended to capture alpha chains, its abundance should not be given much weight. The J gene is TRBJ2-7, the V gene TRBV20-1; tentative D call: TRBD2 (7 bases). CDR3 length equals 12 residues. Germline V CDR1 and CDR2: DFQATT, SNEGSKA (reference sequence). V was cut by 3 bases and J by 5 bases, with 11 bases left in between. CDR3 residues: CSARGGPDEQYF. In DNA form, the CDR3 reads TGCAGTGCTAGGGGGGGGCCGGACGAGCAGTACTTC.

This clonotype was counted many times. As an off-target read in a library built for alpha chains, this beta chain has a frequency of little significance. The chain carries TRBV18 and TRBJ2-2; the D gene is possibly TRBD2 (6 bases). The germline CDR1 and CDR2 sequences are KGHSH and LQKENI. V was trimmed by 0 bases and J by 6 bases, leaving 11 bases between them. This CDR3 has 15 amino acids. The CDR3 bases are TGTGCCAGCTCACCACCTGGAAAGCGGGCCGGGGAGCTGTTTTTT. As protein: CASSPPGKRAGELFF.

This clonotype is classed as medium-sized. This beta chain represents an off-target read in a library built for alpha chains; its size is of limited meaning. The rearrangement joins TRBV7-6 to TRBJ1-6; D remains ambiguous. The CDR3 length is 11 residues. Looked up from germline, CDR1 is SGHVS and CDR2 is FNYEAQ. The V and J ends lost 5 bases and 8 bases respectively, with 4 bases between them. The DNA for the CDR3 is TGTGCCAGCAGCCTACATTCACCCCTCCACTTT. Translating it yields CASSLHSPLHF.

This clonotype was counted ten times or more. This beta chain was picked up by a library intended for alpha chains and is off target, so its count carries little meaning. The chain combines TRBV6-2 or TRBV6-3 with TRBJ2-5; 7 positions match TRBD1. The CDR3 is 15 amino acids. V lost 0 bases to trimming and J lost 3 bases; unmatched junction nucleotides: 4. The germline CDR1 and CDR2 sequences are MNHEY and SVGEGT. DNA for the CDR3: TGTGCCAGCAGTTACTCCGGGACAGCTAAAGAGACCCAGTACTTC. The encoded protein is CASSYSGTAKETQYF.

This clonotype showed up just a few times. A library made for alpha chains picked up this beta chain off target, so its size means little. V is TRBV27 and J is TRBJ1-6, with 7 nucleotides matching TRBD1. This CDR3 has 15 amino acids. Germline V gene sequence: CDR1 MNHEY, CDR2 SMNVEV (reference sequence). J lost 4 bases, V lost 9 bases, and 9 bases had no gene match. CDR3 residues: CASSDRDRYNSPLHF. CDR3 nucleotides: TGTGCCAGTTCAGACAGGGATCGTTATAATTCACCCCTCCACTTT.

This clonotype occurred many times. A library prepared for alpha chains yielded this beta chain as an off-target read; its size is of little meaning. The chain couples TRBV19 to TRBJ2-7; the match to TRBD1 covers 8 bases. In germline, CDR1 is LNHDA, CDR2 SQIVND (reference sequence). The V segment lost 10 bases and the J segment 3 bases; nucleotides outside the gene matches: 14. CDR3 size: 15 residues. In nucleotides, the CDR3 is TGTGCCACAAAAATAACCGGGACAGGCATCTACGAGCAGTACTTC. Translating it yields CATKITGTGIYEQYF.

About this clonotype itself: Little can be read into the size of this beta chain, an off-target read in a library designed for alpha chains. The rearrangement links TRBV28 to TRBJ1-2, with 12 nucleotides matching TRBD1. Germline CDR1 and CDR2: MDHEN and SYDVKM. V was pared by 5 bases and J by 2 bases, with 3 bases of the junction left unmatched. The CDR3 is 15 amino acids. CDR3 sequence (DNA): TGTGCCAGCAGTCCCGGGACAGGGGGCAACTATGGCTACACCTTC. It is translated as CASSPGTGGNYGYTF.

The table lists this clonotype with many counts. This beta chain is a stray read from a library made for alpha chains; its abundance is not meaningful. In DNA form, the CDR3 reads TGTGCCAGCAGCTTAAGTCAGGGACAGCCCCAGCATTTT. Its translation is CASSLSQGQPQHF. This rearrangement joins TRBV7-3 to TRBJ1-5; D may be TRBD1 (5 bases). Trimming removed 1 base at V and 7 bases at J, with 8 bases between. This CDR3 has 13 amino acids. Germline V gene data show CDR1 as SGHTA and CDR2 as FQGTGA.

This clonotype was observed at least ten times. This beta chain is a stray sequence in a library constructed for alpha chains; its clone size is not meaningful. CDR3 DNA sequence: TGTGCCAGCCTCCGGTACCCGAACACCGGGGAGCTGTTTTTT. Translated, it gives CASLRYPNTGELFF. The rearrangement links TRBV6-6 to TRBJ2-2; D not certain. Per germline, CDR1 MNHNY and CDR2 SVGAGI (reference sequence). The CDR3 consists of 14 residues. V lost 8 bases and J lost 0, with 10 bases in between.

This clonotype occurred many times. This beta chain appears as a stray read in a library generated for alpha chains; its size is not informative. The CDR3 loop is CASSIETNTGELFF. The DNA of the CDR3 is TGCGCCAGCAGCATCGAGACAAACACCGGGGAGCTGTTTTTT. This chain connects TRBV5-1 to TRBJ2-2; D remains ambiguous. The CDR3 runs 14 residues. Per germline, CDR1 SGHRS and CDR2 YFSETQ. V was cut by 4 bases and J by 2 bases, with 9 bases left in between.

This clonotype was counted many times. For a library built for alpha chains, this beta chain is a stray read; little rests on its size. The chain recombines TRBV20-1 with TRBJ2-1; TRBD2 might be the D (7 bases). V was trimmed by 5 bases and J by 7 bases, leaving 24 bases between them. Germline V gives CDR1 DFQATT, CDR2 SNEGSKA (reference sequence). This CDR3 has 16 residues. CDR3 DNA: TGCAGTGCTCAGACATCCGCCGTTCGGGGGGCGAATGAGCAGTTCTTC. The encoded protein is CSAQTSAVRGANEQFF.

This clonotype came up many times. The library was built for alpha chains, so this beta chain is an off-target read and its size means little. The chain employs TRBV7-2 and TRBJ2-3; either TRBD1 or TRBD2 may supply D (6 bases each). Trimming shortened V by 3 bases and J by 4 bases, and 14 bases separated the two germline ends. This CDR3 spans 15 amino acids. CDR1 SGHTA and CDR2 FQGNSA come from the germline V gene. The CDR3 DNA reads as TGTGCCAGCAGCTTCGGCCTGGGGGGCGCAGATACGCAGTATTTT. Amino acids: CASSFGLGGADTQYF.

This clonotype was observed many times. A library made for alpha chains picked up this beta chain off target, so its size means little. V gene TRBV3-1 combines with J gene TRBJ1-6, with 7 nucleotides matching TRBD1. V gave up 0 bases and J gave up 10 bases; unmatched junction bases: 6. This CDR3 is built from 15 residues. CDR1 is LGHDT and CDR2 is YNNKEL in the germline V gene (reference sequence). The CDR3 DNA reads as TGTGCCAGCAGCCAAGACCTCAGGGGGAGGTCACCCCTCCACTTT. It yields the protein CASSQDLRGRSPLHF. Drawing the rest from reference TRBV3-1 and TRBJ1-6, the complete variable domain is DTAVSQTPKYLVTQMGNDKSIKCEQNLGHDTMYWYKQDSKKFLKIMFSYNNKELIINETVPNRFSPKSPDKAHLNLHINSLELGDSAVYFCASSQDLRGRSPLHFGNGTRLTVT.

This clonotype has a count of ten or more. This beta chain is an off-target read within a library intended for alpha chains, so its frequency means little. The V and J genes are TRBV5-1 and TRBJ1-1; D ambiguous. The CDR3 is made up of 20 amino acids. The V gene's germline CDR1 is SGHRS and CDR2 YFSETQ. Trimming took off 2 bases at V and 5 bases at J, with 31 bases between the two ends. Here the CDR3 reads CASSLDPAQTYIRPGTEAFF. DNA of the CDR3: TGCGCCAGCAGCTTAGACCCCGCCCAGACCTACATCAGGCCGGGTACTGAAGCTTTCTTT.

This clonotype was detected many times. This beta chain is off target for a library built for alpha chains, so its abundance means little. The V and J genes are TRBV12-5 and TRBJ2-1, with 7 positions matching TRBD1. V lost 1 base, J lost 4 bases, and 10 bases stayed unmatched. This CDR3 region has 17 residues. In germline, CDR1 is LGHNT, CDR2 FRNRAP. The DNA for the CDR3 is TGTGCTAGTGGTTTGGAACGGACAGGCCTAGGATACAATGAGCAGTTCTTC. It codes for CASGLERTGLGYNEQFF.

This clonotype was counted many times. Because this beta chain is a stray read in a library intended to capture alpha chains, its abundance should not be given much weight. J is TRBJ2-5 and V is TRBV5-1; 8 bases fit TRBD2. The junction had 6 bases not matched to a gene; V was cut back by 3 bases and J by 5 bases. The CDR3 is 14 amino acids. Looked up from germline, CDR1 is SGHRS and CDR2 is YFSETQ. The chain's CDR3 is CASSSGGADETQYF. The DNA for the CDR3 is TGCGCCAGCAGCTCCGGGGGGGCGGACGAGACCCAGTACTTC.

In this sample, this clonotype turned up a few times. This beta chain lies outside the target of a library built for alpha chains; its clone size means little. The rearrangement links TRBV5-1 to TRBJ2-1, with D possibly matching TRBD2 (6 bases). Germline lookup yields CDR1 SGHRS and CDR2 YFSETQ. The CDR3 has 18 residues. V gave up 1 base and J gave up 6 bases, with 23 bases separating them. CDR3 nucleotide sequence: TGCGCCAGCAGCTTGTTTAGTCTGAGGACTAAGAGCCCCAATGAGCAGTTCTTC. It specifies CASSLFSLRTKSPNEQFF.

This clonotype came up many times. This beta chain is a stray sequence in a library constructed for alpha chains; its clone size is not meaningful. This chain joins TRBV20-1 and TRBJ2-3, with D hard to call. Germline assignment: CDR1 DFQATT and CDR2 SNEGSKA (reference sequence). The CDR3 has 14 amino acids. V was shortened by 3 bases and J by 2 bases, with 12 bases between the two germline ends. The CDR3 spells CSASRVRATDTQYF. In DNA form, the CDR3 reads TGCAGTGCTAGCCGCGTTCGCGCCACAGATACGCAGTATTTT.